This T cell receptor beta chain is from a study of shared clonotypes between healthy human individuals. Germline values: CDR1 SEHNR, CDR2 FQNEAQ (reference sequence). The CDR3 runs 14 residues. V was cut by 5 bases and J by 9 bases, with 19 bases left in between. The assay was immunoSEQ multiplex PCR, and TCRdb's table has in-frame clones only and misses some. Of over 2,000,000 clones in the sample, just under 95% were seen once. CD45RO negativity and positive selection for CCR7 defined naive CD8 cells, a population that excluded terminally differentiated effector memory CD45RA+ cells. V is TRBV7-9 and J is TRBJ1-1; D is unclear. The TCR comes from a man younger than 30 in good health. Some clones in this sample may be carry-over from other donors' samples. Source material: naive CD8+ T cells from PBMCs. CDR3 in amino acids: CASSPDPGRWKAFF. The CDR3 DNA sequence: TGTGCCAGCAGCCCCGATCCGGGCCGATGGAAAGCTTTCTTT.